Below, one T cell receptor (beta chain) is given with its context. It lacks a known antigen. No base quality information exists; no much larger clone differs at one position. The donors were included in the validation cohort of 120 subjects, a group kept apart from the approximately 650-subject first cohort. The protocol used for the library was the immunoSEQ multiplex PCR assay. The authors' analysis ran thus. A statistical classification framework was built for diagnosing cytomegalovirus status from the catalog of TCR beta chain sequences. TCRdb retrieved this table from immuneACCESS and kept in-frame rearrangements only. Not all clones are present; in checked studies, unresolved V genes account for under half, and no reason is known for the remainder. V and J calls and clone size follow that table, whereas D and trimming were derived from the DNA. This sample is represented by about 360,000 clones; more than 80% of them were singletons. Of the sample, 0.65% to 0.95% is held by the ten largest clones.

Unmatched junction bases come to 9, with V trimmed by 1 base and J by 7 bases. The CDR3 goes from the cysteine to the phenylalanine over 16 residues. Only the CDR3 DNA stays, 48 bases, in frame from base 1. CDR1 and CDR2, looked up from the germline V gene (reference sequence), are SGHNT and YYREEE. These data are taken from a study of cytomegalovirus exposure and HLA in healthy donors (dated 2017 in TCRdb). Notes on the research overall: According to a later analysis, one platform produced both the roughly 120 validation repertoires and the 620 or so repertoires of the first cohort. Besides the first cohort of 500 to 700 subjects, a separate validation cohort made up of roughly 120 different subjects was used. High-throughput TCR immunosequencing, statistical association of individual TCRs with disease status, and machine learning were combined to predict cytomegalovirus infection status. The study aimed to test whether cataloging public T cell receptors could reveal signatures of past pathogen exposure.

The study at large found these results: A later analysis lacked HLA typing for the validation cohort, so it scored co-occurrence in that cohort across all 120 repertoires. The study listed 164 TCR beta chains as associated with cytomegalovirus. The classifier was reported to diagnose cytomegalovirus status with high specificity and sensitivity in both the original cohort and the validation cohort. A later analysis found that TCRs clustered in the first cohort also tended to co-occur in the roughly 120 validation repertoires, with roughly 95% of cluster scores above 0. It was suggested by the authors that the approach could potentially be generalized to other disease states and immunological phenotypes. Most TCR sequences were observed very rarely across donors, whereas some public TCRs were present in many individuals. In vitro tests confirmed that a few of the cytomegalovirus-associated TCR beta chains recognize cytomegalovirus antigens.

The sequenced material came from PBMCs. The chain was built from TRBV5-4 and TRBJ1-3; 9 central nucleotides agree with TRBD1. This TCR derives from a woman younger than 30 in good health and CMV-seronegative. The DNA reads TGTGCCAGCAGCTTGTCCGGGACAGGGAGTGCGAACACCATATATTTT. This gives the protein CASSLSGTGSANTIYF.